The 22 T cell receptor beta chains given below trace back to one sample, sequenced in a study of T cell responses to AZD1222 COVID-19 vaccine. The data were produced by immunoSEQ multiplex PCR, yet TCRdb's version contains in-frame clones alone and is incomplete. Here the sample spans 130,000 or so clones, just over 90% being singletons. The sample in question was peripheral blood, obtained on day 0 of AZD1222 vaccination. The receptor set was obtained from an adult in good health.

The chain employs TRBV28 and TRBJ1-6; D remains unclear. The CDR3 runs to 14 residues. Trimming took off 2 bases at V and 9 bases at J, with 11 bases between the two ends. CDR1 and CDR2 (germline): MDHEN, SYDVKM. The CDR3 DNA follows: TGTGCCAGCAGTTTACGGGTCGGTGGTTCACCCCTCCACTTT. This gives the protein CASSLRVGGSPLHF.

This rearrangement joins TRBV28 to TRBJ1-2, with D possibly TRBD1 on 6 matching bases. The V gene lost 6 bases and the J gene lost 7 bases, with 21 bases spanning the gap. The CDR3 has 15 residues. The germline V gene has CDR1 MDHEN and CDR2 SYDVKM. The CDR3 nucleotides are TGTGCCAGCAGCCCCCGAGCCCCGGGGGCCAGTGGCTACACCTTC. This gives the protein CASSPRAPGASGYTF.

CDR3 sequence (DNA): TGTGCCAGCAGCTTATGGACACGGAGGGGGAACACCATATATTTT. This gives the protein CASSLWTRRGNTIYF. The chain uses TRBV7-2 and TRBJ1-3; possible D gene TRBD1, 6 bases. The V gene's germline CDR1 is SGHTA and CDR2 FQGNSA. Trimming took 2 bases from V and 7 from J, leaving 15 bases between them. This CDR3 comprises 15 residues. The complete variable domain, with remaining parts taken from reference TRBV7-2 and TRBJ1-3, reads GAGVSQSPSNKVTEKGKDVELRCDPISGHTALYWYRQSLGQGLEFLIYFQGNSAPDKSGLPSDRFSAERTGGSVSTLTIQRTQQEDSAVYLCASSLWTRRGNTIYFGEGSWLTVV.

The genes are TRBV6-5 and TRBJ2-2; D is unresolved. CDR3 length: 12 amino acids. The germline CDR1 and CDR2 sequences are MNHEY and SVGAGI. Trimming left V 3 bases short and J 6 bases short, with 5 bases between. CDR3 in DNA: TGTGCCAGCAGTTATGTGTCCGGGGAGCTGTTTTTT. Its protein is CASSYVSGELFF.

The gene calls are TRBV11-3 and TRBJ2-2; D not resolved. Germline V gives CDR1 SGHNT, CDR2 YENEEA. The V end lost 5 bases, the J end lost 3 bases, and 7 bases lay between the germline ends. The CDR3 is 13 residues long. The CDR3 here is CASSPQDTGELFF. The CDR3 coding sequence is TGTGCCAGCAGCCCGCAGGACACCGGGGAGCTGTTTTTT.

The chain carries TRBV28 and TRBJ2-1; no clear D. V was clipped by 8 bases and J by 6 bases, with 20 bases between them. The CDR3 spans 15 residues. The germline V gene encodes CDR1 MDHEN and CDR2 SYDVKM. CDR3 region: CASSVQTGAINEQFF. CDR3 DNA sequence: TGTGCCAGCTCCGTCCAGACCGGCGCCATCAATGAGCAGTTCTTC.

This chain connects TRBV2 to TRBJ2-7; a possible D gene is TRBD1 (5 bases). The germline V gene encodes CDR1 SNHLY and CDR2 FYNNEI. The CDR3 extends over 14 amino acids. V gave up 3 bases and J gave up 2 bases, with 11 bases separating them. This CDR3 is CASSDLQVPYEQYF. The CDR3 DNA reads TGTGCCAGCAGTGATTTACAGGTACCCTACGAGCAGTACTTC.

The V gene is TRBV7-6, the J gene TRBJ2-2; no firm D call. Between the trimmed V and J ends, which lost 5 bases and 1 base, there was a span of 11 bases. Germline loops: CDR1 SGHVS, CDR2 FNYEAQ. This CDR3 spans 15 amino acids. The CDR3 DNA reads TGTGCCAGCAGCGTAAAGACTTGGAACACCGGGGAGCTGTTTTTT. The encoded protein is CASSVKTWNTGELFF. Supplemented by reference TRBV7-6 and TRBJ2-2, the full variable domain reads GAGVSQSPRYKVTKRGQDVALRCDPISGHVSLYWYRQALGQGPEFLTYFNYEAQQDKSGLPNDRFSAERPEGSISTLTIQRTEQRDSAMYRCASSVKTWNTGELFFGEGSRLTVL.

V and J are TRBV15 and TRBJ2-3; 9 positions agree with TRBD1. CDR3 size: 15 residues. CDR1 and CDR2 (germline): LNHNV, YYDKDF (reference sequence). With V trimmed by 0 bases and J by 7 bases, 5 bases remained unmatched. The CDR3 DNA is TGTGCCACCAGCAGAGAATGGGGACAGGGACATACGCAGTATTTT. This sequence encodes CATSREWGQGHTQYF.

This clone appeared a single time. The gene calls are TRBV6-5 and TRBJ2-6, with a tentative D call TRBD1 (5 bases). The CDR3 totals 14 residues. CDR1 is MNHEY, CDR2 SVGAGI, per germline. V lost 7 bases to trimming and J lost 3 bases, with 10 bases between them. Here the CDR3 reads CASKQVLGANVLTF. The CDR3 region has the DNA TGTGCCAGCAAACAGGTACTTGGGGCCAACGTCCTGACTTTC.

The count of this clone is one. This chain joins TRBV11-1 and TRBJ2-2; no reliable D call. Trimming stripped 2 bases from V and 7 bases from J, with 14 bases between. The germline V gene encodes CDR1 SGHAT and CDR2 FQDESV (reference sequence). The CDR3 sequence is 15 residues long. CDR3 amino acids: CASSLQTTRSGELFF. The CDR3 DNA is TGTGCCAGCAGCTTACAGACAACGAGGAGCGGGGAGCTGTTTTTT. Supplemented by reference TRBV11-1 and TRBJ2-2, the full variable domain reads EAEVAQSPRYKITEKSQAVAFWCDPISGHATLYWYRQILGQGPELLVQFQDESVVDDSQLPKDRFSAERLKGVDSTLKIQPAELGDSAMYLCASSLQTTRSGELFFGEGSRLTVL.

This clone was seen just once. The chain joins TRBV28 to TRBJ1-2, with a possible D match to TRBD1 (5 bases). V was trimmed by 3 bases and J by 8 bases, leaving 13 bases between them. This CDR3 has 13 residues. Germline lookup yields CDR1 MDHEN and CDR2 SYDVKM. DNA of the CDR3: TGTGCCAGCAGTTTCGGGCAGGGATTCGGCTACACCTTC. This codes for CASSFGQGFGYTF.

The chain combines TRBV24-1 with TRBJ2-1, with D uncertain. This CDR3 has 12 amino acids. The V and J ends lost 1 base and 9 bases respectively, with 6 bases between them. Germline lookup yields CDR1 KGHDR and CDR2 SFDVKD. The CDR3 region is CATSDFLGEQFF. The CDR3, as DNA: TGTGCCACCAGTGATTTTTTGGGTGAGCAGTTCTTC.

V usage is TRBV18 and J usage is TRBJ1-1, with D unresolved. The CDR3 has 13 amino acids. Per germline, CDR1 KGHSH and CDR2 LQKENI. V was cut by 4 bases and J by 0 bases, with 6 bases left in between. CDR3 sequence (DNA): TGTGCCAGCTCACAGGAGATGAACACTGAAGCTTTCTTT. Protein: CASSQEMNTEAFF.

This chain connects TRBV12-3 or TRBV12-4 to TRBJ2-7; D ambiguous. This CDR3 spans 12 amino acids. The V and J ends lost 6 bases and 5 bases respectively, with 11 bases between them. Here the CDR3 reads CASSSTFDEQYF. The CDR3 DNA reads TGTGCCAGCAGCTCTACTTTTGACGAGCAGTACTTC.

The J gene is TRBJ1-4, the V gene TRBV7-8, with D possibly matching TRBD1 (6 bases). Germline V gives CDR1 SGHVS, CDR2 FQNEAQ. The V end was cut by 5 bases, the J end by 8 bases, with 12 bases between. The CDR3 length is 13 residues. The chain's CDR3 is CASSRQVGEKLFF. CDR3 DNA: TGTGCCAGCAGCCGACAGGTCGGGGAAAAACTGTTTTTT.

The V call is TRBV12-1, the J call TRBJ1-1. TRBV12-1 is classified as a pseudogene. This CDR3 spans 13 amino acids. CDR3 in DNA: TGTGCCAGCAGCTTTGAAAGGTGCACTGAAGCTTTCTTT. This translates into CASSFERCTEAFF.

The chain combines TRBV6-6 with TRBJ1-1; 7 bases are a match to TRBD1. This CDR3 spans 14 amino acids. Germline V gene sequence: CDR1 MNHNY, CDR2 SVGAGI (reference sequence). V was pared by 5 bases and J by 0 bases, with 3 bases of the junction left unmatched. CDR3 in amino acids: CASSPQGMNTEAFF. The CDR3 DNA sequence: TGTGCCAGCAGTCCACAGGGGATGAACACTGAAGCTTTCTTT.

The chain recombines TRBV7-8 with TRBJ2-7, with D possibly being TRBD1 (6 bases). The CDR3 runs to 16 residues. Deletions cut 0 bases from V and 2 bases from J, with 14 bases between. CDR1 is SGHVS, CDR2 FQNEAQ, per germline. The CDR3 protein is CASSLAGRTAPYEQYF. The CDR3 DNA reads TGTGCCAGCAGCTTAGCAGGTCGGACAGCTCCCTACGAGCAGTACTTC.

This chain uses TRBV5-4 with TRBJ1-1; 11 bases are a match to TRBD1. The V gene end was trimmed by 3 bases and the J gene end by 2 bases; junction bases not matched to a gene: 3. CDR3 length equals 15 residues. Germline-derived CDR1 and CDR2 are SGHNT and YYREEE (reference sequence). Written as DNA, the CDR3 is TGTGCCAGCAGCTGGGGGACAGGGGGAAACACTGAAGCTTTCTTT. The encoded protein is CASSWGTGGNTEAFF.

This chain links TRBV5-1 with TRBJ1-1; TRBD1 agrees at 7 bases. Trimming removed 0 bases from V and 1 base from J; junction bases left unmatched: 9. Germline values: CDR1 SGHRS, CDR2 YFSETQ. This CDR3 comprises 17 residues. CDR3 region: CASSLDPPGQTNTEAFF. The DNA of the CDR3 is TGCGCCAGCAGCTTGGACCCCCCGGGACAGACGAACACTGAAGCTTTCTTT. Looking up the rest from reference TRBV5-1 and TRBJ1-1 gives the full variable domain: KAGVTQTPRYLIKTRGQQVTLSCSPISGHRSVSWYQQTPGQGLQFLFEYFSETQRNKGNFPGRFSGRQFSNSRSEMNVSTLELGDSALYLCASSLDPPGQTNTEAFFGQGTRLTVV.

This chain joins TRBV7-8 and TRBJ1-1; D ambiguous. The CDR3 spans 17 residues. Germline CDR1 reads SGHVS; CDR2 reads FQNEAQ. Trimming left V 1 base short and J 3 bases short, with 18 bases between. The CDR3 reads CASSLVWGNRAHTEAFF. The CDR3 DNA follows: TGTGCCAGCAGCTTAGTCTGGGGAAATCGGGCGCACACTGAAGCTTTCTTT.